This TCR beta chain was profiled in a study of CD8 T cells in acute hepatitis C reinfection (dated by TCRdb to the early 2020s). Looking at the study overall: The TCRbeta repertoire of CD8+ T cells specific for the HCV NS3-1073 epitope was profiled during acute infection and after viral clearance. Paired acute and follow-up samples were contributed by four spontaneous resolvers. Beyond this particular receptor, the publication reports: Regardless of outcome, over 10 public clonotypes were found, and one public clonotype used V04-02/J02-02. TRBV04 and TRBV06 gene families were preferentially used in all groups, and this usage was not explained by overrepresentation in the naive pool. CDR3 sequences shared with other epitopes were rare, and differing sequencing approaches may have limited exact matching. NS3-1073 specific repertoires were highly diverse, with no significant diversity differences between acute resolver, follow-up resolver and acute chronic samples. Chronically infected subjects had no follow-up repertoires because NS3-1073 specific cells were too rare to sort. Because bulk sequencing covered only the TCRbeta chain, the alphabeta pairing of public clonotypes could not be determined.

Per the publication, the time point label means: naive CD8 control sorted from an acute-time-point sample. Enrolled in the Montreal Hepatitis C Cohort (HEPCO) in Canada, the donors were people who inject drugs, and these donors were followed every 3 months. Acute primary HCV infection was defined by a positive HCV RNA or antibody test following a negative test within the previous 24 weeks. Surface staining used CD3, CD8 and CD45RO antibodies, with an aqua fixable dye to exclude dead cells. The cohort also included roughly six subjects who developed chronic infection, defined as HCV RNA positivity at 24 weeks. From thawed, previously cryostored peripheral blood mononuclear cells, CD8+ T cells were purified through negative selection performed by means of the MACS CD8+ T cell Isolation Kit. A BD FACSAria II cell sorter was used for cell sorting. On this clone itself: Its antigen is not yet known. There are no base qualities to consult, and no much larger clone falls within one base.

A distance of 15 bases separates the germline ends of V and J, which lose 8 bases and 4 bases respectively. From the cysteine up to the phenylalanine, the CDR3 has a length of 14 residues. Left in the record is the CDR3 DNA by itself, 42 bases read in frame from the first base. The germline V gene (reference sequence) gives CDR1 as MNHEY and CDR2 as SMNVEV. Genomic DNA was extracted from FACS-sorted cells, and TCRbeta chain sequencing was performed through the commercial immunoSEQ service. The published analysis was carried out like this. The repertoire data were analyzed using ImmunoSEQ Analyzer software v3.0 and R v3.5.1. Only productive rearrangements were analyzed, as sequences containing stop codons or out-of-frame rearrangements were removed. The sequencing provider supplied the Simpson diversity, Shannon entropy, CDR3 length and nucleotide addition metrics. Clonotypes were categorized by frequency as dominant, sub-dominant, low or lowest abundance, and clonotypes below 0.1% were excluded from most analyses. A CDR3 amino acid clonotype was designated public if detected in at least two subjects at a cumulative frequency of at least 0.5%. TCRdb limited this immuneACCESS table to in-frame rearrangements with V and J called. A share of clones is missing; checked studies link under half to unresolved V genes, and the rest is unexplained. That table gives V, J and clone size, and the DNA gave D and trimming. The sample yields approximately 39,000 clones; more than 75% were counted once. The top ten hold roughly 0.46% of the sample.

The sequence derives from a man under 40 with chronic hepatitis C. What was sequenced was naive CD8+ T cells from PBMCs. The cell subset or site label here, explained by the study, means: sorted total naive CD45RO-negative CD8+ T cells. This chain joins TRBV27 to TRBJ1-5, with the D gene too uncertain to name. The sequenced DNA: TGTGCCAGCCAAGGAACGGGCCTAAATCAGCCCCAGCATTTT. This gives the protein CASQGTGLNQPQHF.